This T cell receptor (beta chain) derives from a study of blood T cell repertoires in COVID-19. The CDR3 consists of 13 residues. CDR1 MDHEN and CDR2 SYDVKM come from the germline V gene. Trimming took 6 bases from V and 4 from J; bases not matched to a gene: 4. Generated by immunoSEQ multiplex PCR, the TCRdb table keeps only in-frame clones and is missing some. The table lists about 160,000 clones, 65% to 90% of them singletons. This clone was counted once. Sequencing was carried out using peripheral blood. The sequence was collected from a man between 65 and 79 years old with acute or convalescent COVID-19. The chain links TRBV28 to TRBJ2-7; TRBD1 agrees at 9 bases. The CDR3 coding sequence is TGTGCCAGCAGCCTCGGACAGGGGTACGAGCAGTACTTC. Translated: CASSLGQGYEQYF.